This record concerns one T cell receptor (beta chain) sequence. In the original processing: Estimated nucleated cell counts came from reference gene primer amplification. Data came from immunoSEQ multiplex PCR; TCRdb stores just in-frame clones and leaves some out. The DNA was the basis for D and trimming; V, J and clone size are from that table. This sample carries roughly 37,000 clones, about three quarters of them seen once, and the ten largest clones take 1.5% to 2.5%. This entry is derived from a study of blood T cell repertoires in COVID-19. Study in general: COVID-19 samples, acute and convalescent, were from the United States, Italy and Spain. The cDNA or gDNA used as material had been derived from T cells, B-cell-depleted T cells, or PBMCs.

CDR3 length: 16 residues. CDR1 is MNHEY, CDR2 SMNVEV, per germline (reference sequence). V gave up 6 bases and J gave up 7 bases, with 19 bases separating them. The J gene is TRBJ1-6, the V gene TRBV27, with D perhaps matching TRBD1 (5 bases). The source material was peripheral blood. The TCR originated in a man aged 55 to 70 with active COVID-19. CDR3 in amino acids: CASSSLMRTNNSPLHF. The CDR3 DNA reads TGTGCCAGCAGCTCCCTAATGCGGACAAACAATTCACCCCTCCACTTT.